These 13 T cell receptor beta chains were all obtained from the same sample, sequenced in a study of blood T cell repertoires in COVID-19. This table comes from immunoSEQ multiplex PCR, and its TCRdb copy is limited to in-frame clones, with some not included. Of more than 200,000 clones listed, approximately 78% are singletons. The sequenced sample consisted of peripheral blood. The receptors were gathered from a woman at least 80 years old with acute or convalescent COVID-19.

This chain links TRBV5-1 with TRBJ2-3; TRBD2 aligns across 10 bases. CDR1 is SGHRS and CDR2 is YFSETQ in the germline V gene. CDR3 size: 16 residues. V dropped 3 bases and J dropped 0; count of bases not matched to a gene: 4. In nucleotides, the CDR3 is TGCGCCAGCAGCTCGGGACTAGCGATTAGCACAGATACGCAGTATTTT. It encodes CASSSGLAISTDTQYF.

V gene TRBV29-1 combines with J gene TRBJ2-7; tentative D call: TRBD2 (6 bases). Germline V CDR1 and CDR2: SQVTM, ANQGSEA. This CDR3 is 14 amino acids long. V was pared by 6 bases and J by 0 bases, with 15 bases between. In DNA form, the CDR3 reads TGCAGCGTCTCCAGGGTCGGGGGCTCCTACGAGCAGTACTTC. This translates into CSVSRVGGSYEQYF.

The chain carries TRBV13 and TRBJ2-1; D perhaps matches TRBD1 (7 bases). CDR3 length: 14 amino acids. Germline CDR1 is PRHDT and CDR2 is FYEKMQ (reference sequence). With 5 bases removed from V and 3 bases from J, the gap between germline ends came to 11 bases. CDR3 protein: CASSRGRDYNEQFF. The CDR3 DNA reads TGTGCCAGCAGCAGGGGGCGGGACTACAATGAGCAGTTCTTC.

The chain uses TRBV5-6 and TRBJ1-2, with 10 bases identical to TRBD1. CDR1 is SGHDT and CDR2 is YYEEEE in the germline V gene. The CDR3 consists of 17 residues. Losses at the gene ends were 0 bases for V and 4 bases for J; bases not matched to a gene: 9. The CDR3 sequence: CASSLATGGGGPYGYTF. DNA of the CDR3: TGTGCCAGCAGCTTGGCGACAGGGGGCGGAGGGCCCTATGGCTACACCTTC.

V usage is TRBV7-8 and J usage is TRBJ2-3; D is undetermined. This CDR3 has 14 amino acids. Trimming cost V 1 base and J 0 bases, with 5 bases left between them. Germline loops: CDR1 SGHVS, CDR2 FQNEAQ. The CDR3 bases are TGTGCCAGCAGCTTAGACAGTAGCACAGATACGCAGTATTTT. Its protein is CASSLDSSTDTQYF.

This sequence joins TRBV11-2 and TRBJ2-1, with TRBD2 matching 10 bases. Per germline, CDR1 SGHAT and CDR2 FQNNGV. V shed 3 bases and J 6 bases; nucleotides not matched to a gene: 2. The CDR3 length is 14 residues. CDR3 loop: CASSFQREGNEQFF. The DNA of the CDR3 is TGTGCCAGCAGCTTCCAGCGGGAGGGCAATGAGCAGTTCTTC.

The V and J genes are TRBV5-1 and TRBJ2-7; 10 nucleotides match TRBD1. CDR1 SGHRS and CDR2 YFSETQ come from the germline V gene. Trimming removed 5 bases from V and 4 bases from J; junction bases left unmatched: 9. The CDR3 totals 15 residues. CDR3 DNA: TGCGCCAGCAGGTCCGGGACAGGGGATTTTTACGAGCAGTACTTC. Translating gives CASRSGTGDFYEQYF.

This rearrangement joins TRBV14 to TRBJ2-1; 16 positions agree with TRBD2. The CDR3 contains 21 residues. The germline gives CDR1 SGHDN, CDR2 FVKESK. Germline trimming cut 4 bases from V and 0 bases from J; bases unmatched to any gene: 12. The DNA for the CDR3 is TGTGCCAGCAGCCCAGCCAAAGGGACTAGCGGGAGGGGGAGCTCCTACAATGAGCAGTTCTTC. It codes for CASSPAKGTSGRGSSYNEQFF. Combining the CDR3 with reference TRBV14 and TRBJ2-1 gives the whole variable domain EAGVTQFPSHSVIEKGQTVTLRCDPISGHDNLYWYRRVMGKEIKFLLHFVKESKQDESGMPNNRFLAERTGGTYSTLKVQPAELEDSGVYFCASSPAKGTSGRGSSYNEQFFGPGTRLTVL.

The genes are TRBV7-9 and TRBJ2-1; TRBD2 aligns across 8 bases. The V gene's germline CDR1 is SEHNR and CDR2 FQNEAQ (reference sequence). This CDR3 comprises 15 residues. V was clipped by 1 base and J by 5 bases; unmatched bases: 4. The CDR3 protein is CASSLGGGPHNEQFF. The CDR3, as DNA: TGTGCCAGCAGCTTAGGCGGGGGGCCGCACAATGAGCAGTTCTTC.

The V call is TRBV2, the J call TRBJ1-6, with D unclear. Between the trimmed V and J ends, which lost 7 bases and 7 bases, there was a span of 11 bases. The CDR3 covers 13 residues. The germline V gene has CDR1 SNHLY and CDR2 FYNNEI. The CDR3 DNA follows: TGTGCCAGCAAGCGGGATTCGAATTCACCCCTCCACTTT. Its protein is CASKRDSNSPLHF.

The chain links TRBV5-1 to TRBJ1-1; D is possibly TRBD1 (5 bases). From germline, CDR1 is SGHRS and CDR2 YFSETQ. The CDR3 consists of 15 residues. Trimming shortened V by 7 bases and J by 1 base, and 17 bases separated the two germline ends. CDR3 region: CASRRTGEGNTEAFF. For the CDR3, the DNA is TGCGCCAGCCGGAGGACGGGGGAAGGGAACACTGAAGCTTTCTTT.

In this sample, this clone turned up a few times. The V call is TRBV30, the J call TRBJ1-5; tentative D call: TRBD1 (6 bases). Germline lookup yields CDR1 GTSNPN and CDR2 SVGIG (reference sequence). The CDR3 has 14 amino acids. V was cut by 2 bases and J by 7 bases, with 15 bases left in between. The CDR3 coding sequence is TGTGCCTGGAGTTACGGACAGTTTGGACAGCCCCAGCATTTT. Translation gives CAWSYGQFGQPQHF.

This sequence joins TRBV10-3 and TRBJ1-4, with TRBD1 matching 8 bases. Trimming cost V 6 bases and J 8 bases; bases outside gene matches: 8. The germline V gene encodes CDR1 ENHRY and CDR2 SYGVKD. This CDR3 is built from 14 residues. The CDR3 sequence: CAIRQGQGSEKLFF. The CDR3 DNA is TGTGCCATCAGACAAGGACAGGGTTCGGAAAAACTGTTTTTT.